Shown below are 30 T cell receptor beta chains from a single sample sequenced in a study of tumor-infiltrating lymphocytes in primary liver carcinoma. TCR beta cDNA was made from 400 to 500 ng total RNA with a constant-region primer. Slightly modified ARM-PCR, run as three nested multiplex PCR rounds, produced the TCR beta libraries. The first two PCR rounds used TRBV1-TRBV30 primers with a Cbeta primer, around 10 cycles each. TCRdb processed the multiplex PCR reads anew with MiXCR; each CDR3 protein has one entry. The data hold 180,000 or so distinct CDR3 sequences, with about 60% observed a single time. Unsorted whole blood supplied the blood RNA, and germline DNA was isolated too. The sample taken for sequencing was peripheral blood. These receptors came from a man aged 35-49 years with primary liver carcinoma and hepatitis B virus infection.

This clonotype was counted between two and nine times. The J gene is TRBJ2-3, the V gene TRBV6-5; 9 nucleotides line up with TRBD1. The CDR3 consists of 14 residues. Losses at the gene ends were 8 bases for V and 5 bases for J; bases not matched to a gene: 8. The germline gives CDR1 MNHEY, CDR2 SVGAGI. The CDR3 DNA reads TGTGCCAGCGGCCGAACAGGGGGCATAGATACGCAGTATTTT. Its protein is CASGRTGGIDTQYF.

A remark on this clonotype: A much larger clone is a single base away; this may be a read error. J is TRBJ1-5 and V is TRBV4-2, with D tentatively TRBD1 (6 bases). CDR1 and CDR2 from the germline V gene are LGHNA and YNFKEQ. The CDR3 totals 17 residues. Here the CDR3 reads CATSQDGGGLGNQPQHF. CDR3 sequence (DNA): TGTGCCACCAGCCAAGATGGGGGGGGGCTAGGAAATCAGCCCCAGCATTTT.

A few counts support this clonotype. In DNA form, the CDR3 reads TGTGCCAGCAGTCGGCGGCTGACAGGGGCCCTTGAAGCTTTCTTT. It specifies CASSRRLTGALEAFF. The chain recombines TRBV14 with TRBJ1-1; 8 bases map to TRBD1. CDR3 length: 15 residues. The J segment lost 7 bases and the V segment lost 6 bases, leaving 13 bases of the junction unmatched. Per germline, CDR1 SGHDN and CDR2 FVKESK.

The chain joins TRBV12-2 to TRBJ2-1; the table assigns TRBD1, which was not confirmed against the DNA. TRBV12-2 is recorded as a pseudogene. CDR3 length: 15 residues. CDR3 nucleotide sequence: TGTGCAAGTCCGGCGGGGCTTCTTCCCTACAATGAGCAGTTCTTC. Protein sequence: CASPAGLLPYNEQFF.

The gene calls are TRBV11-2 and TRBJ2-3; D uncertain. The CDR3 has 14 amino acids. V lost 1 base, J lost 0 bases, and 5 bases lay in between. Germline-derived CDR1 and CDR2 are SGHAT and FQNNGV. CDR3 residues: CASSLGGSTDTQYF. CDR3 nucleotide sequence: TGTGCCAGCAGCTTAGGTGGTAGCACAGATACGCAGTATTTT.

The genes are TRBV11-2 and TRBJ2-2; 7 nucleotides match TRBD2. The V gene end was trimmed by 5 bases and the J gene end by 6 bases; junction bases not matched to a gene: 12. This CDR3 spans 16 amino acids. Germline CDR1 reads SGHAT; CDR2 reads FQNNGV. Written as DNA, the CDR3 is TGTGCCAGCAGCCGACGACTAGCTGGAGATTCCGGGGAGCTGTTTTTT. It translates to CASSRRLAGDSGELFF.

The chain couples TRBV6-5 to TRBJ2-6; 10 nucleotides agree with TRBD1. The ends lost 1 base at V and 0 bases at J; junction bases unmatched: 3. This CDR3 has 18 residues. Germline assignment: CDR1 MNHEY and CDR2 SVGAGI. CDR3 coding DNA: TGTGCCAGCAGTTACTGGACAGGGGGAAACTCTGGGGCCAACGTCCTGACTTTC. This translates into CASSYWTGGNSGANVLTF.

This clonotype appeared a few times. The chain recombines TRBV7-2 with TRBJ1-4; D is ambiguous. Germline loops: CDR1 SGHTA, CDR2 FQGNSA. This CDR3 region has 12 residues. The ends were cut back, 5 bases at V and 8 bases at J, with 9 bases in the middle. CDR3 DNA: TGTGCCAGCAGCCAAGGGCGGGAAAAACTGTTTTTT. It specifies CASSQGREKLFF.

The V call is TRBV29-1, the J call TRBJ1-2, with 8 bases that match TRBD1. V trimming: 3 bases; J trimming: 7 bases; junction bases outside the gene matches: 7. CDR1 SQVTM and CDR2 ANQGSEA come from the germline V gene. CDR3 length equals 13 residues. The CDR3 bases are TGCAGCGTTGAGCGGCAGGGGGCTTCTGGCTACACCTTC. As protein: CSVERQGASGYTF.

This chain's CDR3 is CASSQERVRVEQFF. DNA of the CDR3: TGCGCCAGCAGCCAAGAAAGGGTGCGGGTTGAGCAGTTCTTC. The chain links TRBV4-1 to TRBJ2-1; tentatively, D is TRBD2 (5 bases). The germline V gene has CDR1 MGHRA and CDR2 YSYEKL. This CDR3 is 14 amino acids long. V was cut by 0 bases and J by 9 bases, with 12 bases left in between.

This clonotype was observed a single time. V is TRBV12-5 and J is TRBJ2-1, with D possibly TRBD2 on 5 matching bases. The germline V gene encodes CDR1 LGHNT and CDR2 FRNRAP. This CDR3 comprises 15 residues. Trimming shortened V by 0 bases and J by 8 bases, and 14 bases separated the two germline ends. The CDR3, as DNA: TGTGCTAGTGGTTTGGTACTAGGCAGTTGCTATGAGCAGTTCTTC. It encodes CASGLVLGSCYEQFF. Looking up the rest from reference TRBV12-5 and TRBJ2-1 gives the full variable domain: DARVTQTPRHKVTEMGQEVTMRCQPILGHNTVFWYRQTMMQGLELLAYFRNRAPLDDSGMPKDRFSAEMPDATLATLKIQPSEPRDSAVYFCASGLVLGSCYEQFFGPGTRLTVL.

As regards this clonotype: A much bigger clone sits one base away, suggesting this may be a read error. This chain uses TRBV29-1 with TRBJ2-1, with a tentative D call TRBD1 (6 bases). Germline-derived CDR1 and CDR2 are SQVTM and ANQGSEA. The CDR3 consists of 12 residues. Trimming removed 6 bases at V and 6 bases at J, with 12 bases between. The CDR3 reads CSVDDRSNEQFF. The CDR3 DNA is TGCAGCGTAGACGACAGGAGCAATGAGCAGTTCTTC.

This clonotype was picked up a small number of times. The chain recombines TRBV4-1 with TRBJ2-7; 7 bases line up with TRBD2. The CDR3 runs 14 residues. Per the germline V gene, CDR1 is MGHRA and CDR2 is YSYEKL. Unmatched junction bases numbered 3, after V lost 1 base and J lost 3 bases. As DNA, the CDR3 is TGCGCCAGCAGCCAAGTACAGCGGGGCTACGAGCAGTACTTC. It yields the protein CASSQVQRGYEQYF.

Remarks on this clonotype: This may be a read error, as it is one base from a much larger clone. The CDR3 region has the DNA TGTGCCAGCAGCTTAATAGACATGGGGACAGGGTATTGCTACGAGCAGTACTTC. This gives the protein CASSLIDMGTGYCYEQYF. The chain carries TRBV11-2 and TRBJ2-7; 9 bases line up with TRBD1. V lost 2 bases to trimming and J lost 3 bases; unmatched junction nucleotides: 14. CDR3 length: 18 amino acids. Germline V gives CDR1 SGHAT, CDR2 FQNNGV.

J is TRBJ2-1 and V is TRBV11-2, with TRBD2 as a possible D gene (5 bases). Germline V gene sequence: CDR1 SGHAT, CDR2 FQNNGV. V lost 0 bases and J lost 6, with 9 bases in between. The CDR3 extends over 14 amino acids. In nucleotides, the CDR3 is TGTGCCAGCAGCTTAGACTTGGACTCCAATGAGCAGTTCTTC. Residues: CASSLDLDSNEQFF.

Regarding this clonotype: Possible read error: a much larger clone is one base away. In this CDR3 the conserved last residue, phenylalanine or tryptophan, is missing, so a read error is likely. The chain links TRBV29-1 to TRBJ2-7; 11 bases are a match to TRBD2. Germline CDR1 and CDR2: SQVTM and ANQGSEA. The ends lost 1 base at V and 7 bases at J; junction bases unmatched: 15. The CDR3 consists of 17 residues. The chain's CDR3 is CSVEVVGTSGIPREQYS. In DNA, the CDR3 is TGCAGCGTTGAAGTAGTTGGGACTAGCGGAATACCTAGAGAGCAGTACTCC.

About this clonotype: The DNA is left out, because the CDR3 cannot be placed on it with certainty; the CDR3 is given as TCRdb lists it. The rearrangement joins TRBV21-1 to TRBJ2-1; TRBD1 is the table's D call and was not checked against the DNA. TRBV21-1 is annotated as a pseudogene. The CDR3 comprises 22 residues, both ends counted. CDR3 protein: CASSKVSALPSLWGTGANEQFF.

V and J are TRBV14 and TRBJ2-7; D is perhaps TRBD2 (6 bases). The V end was cut by 4 bases, the J end by 4 bases, with 14 bases between. This CDR3 contains 14 residues. Germline V lookup: CDR1 SGHDN, CDR2 FVKESK. In nucleotides, the CDR3 is TGTGCCAGCAGCCGACCGGGACTCCAGTACGAGCAGTACTTC. Protein: CASSRPGLQYEQYF. Using reference TRBV14 and TRBJ2-7 for the parts outside the CDR3, the full variable domain is EAGVTQFPSHSVIEKGQTVTLRCDPISGHDNLYWYRRVMGKEIKFLLHFVKESKQDESGMPNNRFLAERTGGTYSTLKVQPAELEDSGVYFCASSRPGLQYEQYFGPGTRLTVT.

Note on this clonotype: The junction departs from the called germline gene at one end, perhaps through a read error. The chain joins TRBV11-2 to TRBJ1-1, with D perhaps TRBD1 (5 bases). Germline CDR1 reads SGHAT; CDR2 reads FQNNGV. The CDR3 length is 12 residues. CDR3 sequence: CASSLYRTEAFF. The CDR3 nucleotides read TGTGCCAGCAGCTTGTACAGGACTGAGGCTTTCTTT.

Regarding this clonotype: The junction shows a germline mismatch at one end, possibly a read error. The chain carries TRBV11-3 and TRBJ2-1; D is unclear. Looked up from germline, CDR1 is SGHNT and CDR2 is YENEEA. The CDR3 sequence is 13 residues long. The CDR3 region has the DNA TGTGCCGGCAGCCGTACAGATTGCAATGAGCAGTTCTTC. Protein sequence: CAGSRTDCNEQFF.

With respect to this clonotype: It may be a read error: a sequence one base away is much more abundant. This chain joins TRBV6-6 and TRBJ1-5; D remains ambiguous. The length of the CDR3 is 12 residues. The germline CDR1 and CDR2 sequences are MNHNY and SVGAGI (reference sequence). The CDR3 DNA reads as TGTGCCTGCAGTTACGGCAATCAGCCCCAGCATTTT. The encoded protein is CACSYGNQPQHF.

This clonotype was found many times. The chain carries TRBV6-1 and TRBJ2-1; D is tentatively TRBD1 or TRBD2 (6 bases each). The CDR3 length is 13 residues. Trimming took 7 bases from V and 5 from J, leaving 12 bases between them. CDR1 is MNHNS, CDR2 SASEGT, per germline. CDR3 in DNA: TGTGCCAGCATGACGGGGGCCCACAATGAGCAGTTCTTC. Translated, it gives CASMTGAHNEQFF.

This clonotype was observed many times. This chain links TRBV11-3 with TRBJ2-1; D may be TRBD1 or TRBD2 (6 bases each). The CDR3 extends over 15 amino acids. Germline loops: CDR1 SGHNT, CDR2 YENEEA. Deletions cut 5 bases from V and 9 bases from J, with 20 bases between. The CDR3: CASSPRWGREGEQFF. Here the CDR3 DNA reads TGTGCCAGCAGCCCTAGGTGGGGGCGGGAAGGTGAGCAGTTCTTC.

The chain has TRBV4-2 and TRBJ2-2; 9 nucleotides line up with TRBD1. The J segment lost 3 bases and the V segment lost 1 base, leaving 3 bases of the junction unmatched. The CDR3 runs to 16 residues. Germline-derived CDR1 and CDR2 are LGHNA and YNFKEQ. The CDR3 sequence: CASSQGTGAYTGELFF. CDR3 in DNA: TGTGCCAGCAGCCAAGGGACAGGGGCTTACACCGGGGAGCTGTTTTTT.

The chain joins TRBV11-2 to TRBJ2-7; D not resolved. This CDR3 region has 14 residues. Per the germline V gene, CDR1 is SGHAT and CDR2 is FQNNGV. Deletions cut 10 bases from V and 7 bases from J, with 23 bases between. CDR3 residues: CAISLTDGACEQYF. The CDR3 DNA reads TGTGCCATTAGCTTAACCGACGGAGCCTGTGAGCAGTACTTC.

This clonotype appeared many times. The gene calls are TRBV29-1 and TRBJ1-2; D is unclear. Between the trimmed V and J ends, which lost 4 bases and 4 bases, there was a span of 16 bases. Per germline, CDR1 SQVTM and CDR2 ANQGSEA. The CDR3 sequence is 14 residues long. The CDR3, as DNA: TGCAGCGTTGTTAACCAGATTTCCCTCTATGGCTACACCTTC. This sequence encodes CSVVNQISLYGYTF.

Details on this clonotype: Just one base apart from a much larger clone, this may be a read error. This rearrangement joins TRBV11-2 to TRBJ2-2; tentatively, D is TRBD2 (6 bases). Germline V gene data show CDR1 as SGHAT and CDR2 as FQNNGV. The V and J ends lost 6 bases and 5 bases respectively, with 19 bases between them. The CDR3 length is 16 residues. For the CDR3, the DNA is TGTGCCAGCAGACCTCCGGGAGAGGGGCCAACCGGGGAGCTGTTTTTT. Its protein is CASRPPGEGPTGELFF.

A note on this clonotype: Germline is not matched at one junction end, which may reflect a read error. J is TRBJ2-1 and V is TRBV12-3 or TRBV12-4; TRBD1 or TRBD2 may be the D gene (5 bases each). This CDR3 contains 14 residues. CDR3 in DNA: TGTGCCAGCATCAAAGGGACGCTTTACAGTGAGCAGTTCTTC. Encoded protein: CASIKGTLYSEQFF.

This clonotype has a single count. The chain combines TRBV6-5 with TRBJ2-7; perhaps TRBD2 as D (6 bases). The germline gives CDR1 MNHEY, CDR2 SVGAGI. V lost 6 bases to trimming and J lost 7 bases, with 25 bases between them. This CDR3 spans 16 amino acids. The CDR3: CASSSAVASVMGEQYF. In nucleotides, the CDR3 is TGTGCCAGCAGCTCCGCCGTGGCTAGCGTGATGGGAGAGCAGTACTTC.

This chain joins TRBV5-4 and TRBJ2-4; perhaps TRBD1 as D (6 bases). Germline V CDR1 and CDR2: SGHNT, YYREEE (reference sequence). The V end lost 2 bases, the J end lost 5 bases, and 14 bases lay between the germline ends. The CDR3 sequence is 15 residues long. For the CDR3, the DNA is TGTGCCAGCAGCTTACAACAACAGGGTCAAAACATTCAGTACTTC. It is translated as CASSLQQQGQNIQYF. Full variable domain (rest looked up from reference TRBV5-4 and TRBJ2-4): ETGVTQSPTHLIKTRGQQVTLRCSSQSGHNTVSWYQQALGQGPQFIFQYYREEENGRGNFPPRFSGLQFPNYSSELNVNALELDDSALYLCASSLQQQGQNIQYFGAGTRLSVL.